This T cell receptor (beta chain) was recovered during a study of glioma-infiltrating T cells after dendritic cell vaccination. Study information: Dendritic cell vaccination trial patients had either newly diagnosed or recurrent glioblastoma.

No glioblastoma patient carried an isocitrate dehydrogenase mutation. The CDR3 extends over 14 amino acids. The trim removed 1 base at V and 6 bases at J, leaving 2 bases unmatched. Germline assignment: CDR1 ENHRY and CDR2 SYGVKD. Profiling relied on immunoSEQ multiplex PCR, and the TCRdb table lists in-frame clones only, not all of them. The sample lists 93,000 or so clones, roughly 76% occurring once. V is TRBV10-3 and J is TRBJ2-1; 8 bases are a match to TRBD1. The receptor was derived from a human donor with glioblastoma. Sequenced material: blood, taken before dendritic cell vaccination. Here the CDR3 reads CAISELGQANEQFF. CDR3 coding DNA: TGTGCCATCAGTGAGTTGGGACAGGCCAATGAGCAGTTCTTC.